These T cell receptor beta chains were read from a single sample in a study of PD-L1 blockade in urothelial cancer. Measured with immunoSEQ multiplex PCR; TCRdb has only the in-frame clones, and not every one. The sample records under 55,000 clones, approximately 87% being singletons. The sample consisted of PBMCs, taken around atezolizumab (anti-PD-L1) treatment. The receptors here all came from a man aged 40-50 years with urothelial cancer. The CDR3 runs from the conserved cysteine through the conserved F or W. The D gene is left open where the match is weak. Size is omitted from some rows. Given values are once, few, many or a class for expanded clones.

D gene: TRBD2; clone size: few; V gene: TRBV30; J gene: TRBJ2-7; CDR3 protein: CAWSTGGREQYF; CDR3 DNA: TGTGCCTGGAGTACGGGAGGCCGCGAGCAGTACTTC
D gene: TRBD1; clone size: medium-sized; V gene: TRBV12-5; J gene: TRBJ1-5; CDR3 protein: CASASGGPGQPQHF; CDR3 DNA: TGTGCTAGTGCCTCAGGGGGCCCAGGTCAGCCCCAGCATTTT
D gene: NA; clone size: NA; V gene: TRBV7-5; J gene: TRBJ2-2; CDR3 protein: CARSLGSGQAITGELFF; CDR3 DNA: TGTGCCAGAAGCCTAGGGTCGGGACAGGCGATCACCGGGGAGCTGTTTTTT
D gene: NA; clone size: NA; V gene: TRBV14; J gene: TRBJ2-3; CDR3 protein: CASSPRTTTDTQYF; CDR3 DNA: TGTGCCAGCAGCCCAAGGACAACCACAGATACGCAGTATTTT
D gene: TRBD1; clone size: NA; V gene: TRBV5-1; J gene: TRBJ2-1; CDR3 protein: CASSLYSGTGTEQFF; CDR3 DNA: TGCGCCAGCAGCTTGTATTCGGGGACAGGGACTGAGCAGTTCTTC
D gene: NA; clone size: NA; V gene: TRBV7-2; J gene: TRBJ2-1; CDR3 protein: CASSRSVPGWQFF; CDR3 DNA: TGTGCCAGCAGCCGTAGCGTTCCGGGATGGCAGTTCTTC
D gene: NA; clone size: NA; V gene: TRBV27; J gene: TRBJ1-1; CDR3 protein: CASSPGQSNTEAFF; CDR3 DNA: TGTGCCAGCAGTCCCGGACAGTCGAACACTGAAGCTTTCTTT
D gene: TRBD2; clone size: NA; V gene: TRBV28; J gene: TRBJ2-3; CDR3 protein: CASRTLAASTDTQYF; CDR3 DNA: TGTGCCAGCAGGACTCTAGCGGCAAGCACAGATACGCAGTATTTT
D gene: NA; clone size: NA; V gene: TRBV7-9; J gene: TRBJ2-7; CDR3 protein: CASSRDLSPYEQYF; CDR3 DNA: TGTGCCAGCAGCCGGGACTTAAGCCCCTACGAGCAGTACTTC
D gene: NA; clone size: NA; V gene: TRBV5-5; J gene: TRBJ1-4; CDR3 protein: CASASYNEKLFF; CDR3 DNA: TGTGCCAGCGCTTCCTACAATGAAAAACTGTTTTTT